Included here is one T cell receptor beta chain sequence, with context. The assay was immunoSEQ multiplex PCR, and TCRdb's table has in-frame clones only and misses some. The data contain approximately 76,000 clones, approximately 80% of them seen just once; the ten biggest clones take up less than 9.5%. The record originates from a study of T cells in localized non-small cell lung cancer. The germline CDR1 and CDR2 sequences are SGHDT and YYEEEE. V was pared by 2 bases and J by 0 bases, with 12 bases between. This CDR3 has 15 residues. The rearrangement joins TRBV5-6 to TRBJ2-7; D gene ambiguous. The specimen was peripheral blood, collected before any cancer treatment. The receptor was derived from a female donor over 55 with stage I lung adenocarcinoma. CDR3 loop: CASSLGVTPSYEQYF. The CDR3 DNA follows: TGTGCCAGCAGCTTAGGCGTGACACCCTCCTACGAGCAGTACTTC.